These 31 T cell receptor beta chains share one sample of origin, sequenced in a study of vaccination effects on CD4 cells after COVID-19 (dated by TCRdb to between 2021 and 2024). No antigens are known for them. The library came from the immunoSEQ multiplex PCR assay. In its TCRdb copy, this immuneACCESS table keeps in-frame sequences only and misses some clones. Where compared with another copy, unresolved V genes explain less than half of these, and the others have no known cause. The sample yields 35,000 to 45,000 clones; around 75% were counted once. The leading ten clones occupy 33% of the sample. The ViraFEST assay stimulated PBMC with viral peptide pools and then used TCR sequencing to identify antigen-specific CD4+ T cell clonotypes by expansion. After about 9 days of culture, CD4+ T cells were isolated with the EasySep CD4+ T cell isolation kit. Convalescent patients had PCR-confirmed SARS-CoV-2 infection between March and December 2020, before Alpha, Beta and Delta variants emerged in the United States.

The material was CD4+ T cells from PBMCs cultured with a peptide pool, obtained before COVID-19 vaccination. These receptors all stem from a human donor who had a prior SARS-CoV-2 infection.

The chain joins TRBV13 to TRBJ2-5; weak D call: TRBD2 (6 bases). V lost 4 bases, J lost 5 bases, and 20 bases lay in between. The CDR3 length is 16 residues. From germline, CDR1 is PRHDT and CDR2 FYEKMQ (reference sequence). The CDR3 DNA sequence: TGTGCCAGCAGCTCCTACCTAGCGTTGGTCGGCGAGACCCAGTACTTC. Translated, it gives CASSSYLALVGETQYF.

The V and J genes are TRBV13 and TRBJ1-6; TRBD1 might be the D (5 bases). CDR1 and CDR2 (germline): PRHDT, FYEKMQ (reference sequence). Trimming took off 5 bases at V and 9 bases at J, with 17 bases between the two ends. The CDR3 sequence is 15 residues long. The CDR3 loop reads CASSLLRATGSPLHF. Here the CDR3 DNA reads TGTGCCAGCAGCCTACTCAGGGCTACAGGTTCACCCCTCCACTTT.

This clone was found many times. Other DNA sequences in this sample translate to the same CDR3. The chain couples TRBV5-6 to TRBJ2-1, with 7 nucleotides matching TRBD1. J was trimmed by 4 bases and V by 1 base; bases with no gene match: 8. The CDR3 sequence is 16 residues long. CDR1 and CDR2 from the germline V gene are SGHDT and YYEEEE. The CDR3 nucleotides are TGTGCCAGCAGCTTGACAGGGGCCAATTTATACAATGAGCAGTTCTTC. Its protein is CASSLTGANLYNEQFF. The full variable domain, its missing parts supplied by reference TRBV5-6 and TRBJ2-1, is DAGVTQSPTHLIKTRGQQVTLRCSPKSGHDTVSWYQQALGQGPQFIFQYYEEEERQRGNFPDRFSGHQFPNYSSELNVNALLLGDSALYLCASSLTGANLYNEQFFGPGTRLTVL.

The V call is TRBV5-1, the J call TRBJ2-1; 9 nucleotides line up with TRBD2. This CDR3 contains 16 residues. Germline CDR1 SGHRS, CDR2 YFSETQ. The V and J ends lost 2 bases and 7 bases, in that order; junction bases with no gene match: 10. The CDR3 is CASSFGLAGLFNEQFF. In DNA form, the CDR3 reads TGCGCCAGCAGCTTTGGGCTAGCGGGACTATTTAATGAGCAGTTCTTC.

This chain joins TRBV5-1 and TRBJ2-3; no clear D. The CDR3 has 19 amino acids. V lost 1 base to trimming and J lost 3 bases, with 24 bases between them. Germline CDR1 SGHRS, CDR2 YFSETQ. In DNA, the CDR3 is TGCGCCAGCAGCTTGCCATTCCCGGCTAGTCTTGGTGGGACAGATACGCAGTATTTT. This gives the protein CASSLPFPASLGGTDTQYF.

The chain is built from TRBV18 and TRBJ2-7, with D maybe TRBD1 (6 bases). The CDR3 has 14 residues. Germline V CDR1 and CDR2: KGHSH, LQKENI. Trimming took off 5 bases at V and 2 bases at J, with 13 bases between the two ends. The CDR3: CASSSGASTYEQYF. The CDR3, as DNA: TGTGCCAGCTCATCAGGGGCTTCAACCTACGAGCAGTACTTC.

The chain is built from TRBV5-8 and TRBJ2-1; D not certain. From germline, CDR1 is SGHTS and CDR2 YDEGEE. V lost 4 bases to trimming and J lost 4 bases, with 15 bases between them. This CDR3 comprises 15 residues. The CDR3 region has the DNA TGTGCCAGCAGCCTCACCGGGTCCTATTACAATGAGCAGTTCTTC. Translating gives CASSLTGSYYNEQFF.

This chain links TRBV7-2 with TRBJ2-3; TRBD2 is a possible D gene (5 bases). Germline V gives CDR1 SGHTA, CDR2 FQGNSA. V lost 1 base, J lost 3 bases, and 8 bases lay in between. CDR3 length: 14 residues. CDR3 in DNA: TGTGCCAGCAGCTTAGAGAGGGAAACAGATACGCAGTATTTT. Protein product: CASSLERETDTQYF.

This clone was observed once. V is TRBV19 and J is TRBJ1-2, with no clear D. Germline V gene data show CDR1 as LNHDA and CDR2 as SQIVND (reference sequence). Trimming pared 10 bases from V and 5 bases from J, leaving 23 bases between. The CDR3 runs 15 residues. The CDR3 DNA reads as TGTGCCACCCGCTCGGGCAGTCAAGGTTATTATGGCTACACCTTC. This gives the protein CATRSGSQGYYGYTF.

This clone has only a few counts. V gene TRBV24-1 combines with J gene TRBJ2-1; a weak D match, TRBD1 (5 bases). CDR3 length: 18 amino acids. CDR1 KGHDR and CDR2 SFDVKD come from the germline V gene. V lost 4 bases to trimming and J lost 1 base, with 19 bases between them. CDR3 loop: CATSDTGPGMVSYNEQFF. The CDR3 nucleotides are TGTGCCACCAGTGACACGGGCCCAGGGATGGTATCCTACAATGAGCAGTTCTTC.

This chain links TRBV6-6 with TRBJ2-2; 7 positions agree with TRBD2. The V and J ends lost 0 bases and 4 bases, in that order; junction bases with no gene match: 2. The V gene's germline CDR1 is MNHNY and CDR2 SVGAGI (reference sequence). The CDR3 length is 15 residues. CDR3 sequence: CASSYSGTTTGELFF. The CDR3 DNA is TGTGCCAGCAGTTACTCGGGGACTACCACCGGGGAGCTGTTTTTT.

This chain links TRBV5-1 with TRBJ2-1; tentatively, D is TRBD1 (5 bases). Germline V lookup: CDR1 SGHRS, CDR2 YFSETQ. V lost 0 bases and J lost 9, with 16 bases in between. The CDR3 contains 15 residues. CDR3 in DNA: TGCGCCAGCAGCTTGGCCGGCCAGGGAAGGGGTGAGCAGTTCTTC. Translated, it gives CASSLAGQGRGEQFF.

CDR3 DNA: TGCGCCAGCAGCTTTGGGGTTAGGTTCACTGAAGCTTTCTTT. Translated, it gives CASSFGVRFTEAFF. J is TRBJ1-1 and V is TRBV5-1, with D unclear. Between the trimmed V and J ends, which lost 2 bases and 4 bases, there was a span of 12 bases. The CDR3 has 14 residues. Germline V gene lookup returns CDR1 SGHRS and CDR2 YFSETQ.

The V and J genes are TRBV18 and TRBJ2-3; a possible D gene is TRBD1 (5 bases). This CDR3 region has 14 residues. V lost 0 bases, J lost 6 bases, and 10 bases lay in between. The germline CDR1 and CDR2 sequences are KGHSH and LQKENI. The CDR3 DNA follows: TGTGCCAGCTCACCACCAGGGGATAGGGATACGCAGTATTTT. This gives the protein CASSPPGDRDTQYF.

The CDR3 DNA is TGTGCCAGCTCACCACCTCCAGTTCCAAACGAGCAGTACTTC. It is translated as CASSPPPVPNEQYF. The chain is built from TRBV18 and TRBJ2-7; D not resolved. Germline V gene sequence: CDR1 KGHSH, CDR2 LQKENI. V shed 0 bases and J shed 5 bases, with 11 bases lying between them. This CDR3 is built from 14 residues.

CDR3: CASSQDRGKSEKLFF. The CDR3 nucleotides read TGTGCCAGCAGCCAGGACAGGGGGAAAAGCGAAAAACTGTTTTTT. The genes are TRBV4-2 and TRBJ1-4; 10 nucleotides line up with TRBD1. Germline values: CDR1 LGHNA, CDR2 YNFKEQ. The CDR3 sequence is 15 residues long. Trimming removed 3 bases from V and 8 bases from J; junction bases left unmatched: 6.

This clone appeared a few times. The chain couples TRBV5-1 to TRBJ1-6, with TRBD1 matching over 8 bases. V was clipped by 0 bases and J by 6 bases; unmatched bases: 8. The CDR3 covers 17 residues. Germline values: CDR1 SGHRS, CDR2 YFSETQ. Here the CDR3 reads CASSLGPTGDGNSPLHF. The CDR3 nucleotides read TGCGCCAGCAGCTTGGGGCCGACAGGGGATGGTAATTCACCCCTCCACTTT.

This clone was detected only once. V usage is TRBV9 and J usage is TRBJ1-6; unclear D gene. Germline V gene data show CDR1 as SGDLS and CDR2 as YYNGEE. This CDR3 contains 13 residues. V was pared by 0 bases and J by 8 bases, with 6 bases between. The CDR3 DNA follows: TGTGCCAGCAGCGTAGGGATGGATTCACCCCTCCACTTT. Translation: CASSVGMDSPLHF.

This clone ranks as medium-sized. The genes are TRBV7-2 and TRBJ1-3, with D tentatively TRBD1 (5 bases). Germline V CDR1 and CDR2: SGHTA, FQGNSA. V lost 6 bases and J 4 bases, leaving 10 bases between the germline ends. The CDR3 sequence is 13 residues long. The CDR3: CASSPRVGNTIYF. DNA for the CDR3: TGTGCCAGCAGTCCCAGGGTGGGAAACACCATATATTTT.

In nucleotides, the CDR3 is TGTGCCAGCAGGGGGACAGGGGATCAGCCCCAGCATTTT. As protein: CASRGTGDQPQHF. The chain joins TRBV12-3 or TRBV12-4 to TRBJ1-5, with TRBD1 matching 10 bases. The trim removed 6 bases at V and 5 bases at J, leaving 1 base unmatched. The CDR3 runs 13 residues.

V and J are TRBV11-3 and TRBJ2-5; TRBD1 matches at 12 bases. The CDR3 is made up of 15 amino acids. Trimming cost V 5 bases and J 5 bases; bases outside gene matches: 6. CDR1 and CDR2 from the germline V gene are SGHNT and YENEEA. The CDR3, as DNA: TGTGCCAGCAGCCCTGGGACAGGGGGCGAGGAGACCCAGTACTTC. Encoded protein: CASSPGTGGEETQYF.

The CDR3 nucleotides read TGTGCCAGCAGCTTAGAATACTCACCCCTCCACTTT. Amino acid sequence: CASSLEYSPLHF. The chain is built from TRBV7-9 and TRBJ1-6, with D unclear. V shed 1 base and J shed 10 bases, with 5 bases lying between them. The CDR3 consists of 12 residues. Per germline, CDR1 SEHNR and CDR2 FQNEAQ (reference sequence). Filled out from reference TRBV7-9 and TRBJ1-6, the complete variable domain reads DTGVSQNPRHKITKRGQNVTFRCDPISEHNRLYWYRQTLGQGPEFLTYFQNEAQLEKSRLLSDRFSAERPKGSFSTLEIQRTEQGDSAMYLCASSLEYSPLHFGNGTRLTVT.

The rearrangement joins TRBV4-1 to TRBJ1-4, with TRBD1 matching 7 bases. From germline, CDR1 is MGHRA and CDR2 YSYEKL. This CDR3 is built from 15 residues. V lost 5 bases and J lost 7; bases outside the gene matches: 10. The CDR3 DNA reads as TGCGCCAGCAGCGTCTCCGGGACAGTGCGTGAAAAACTGTTTTTT. It is translated as CASSVSGTVREKLFF.

The sample holds one count of this clone. The CDR3 reads CASSRSGGANEQFF. CDR3 DNA: TGTGCCAGCAGTCGTAGCGGGGGGGCCAATGAGCAGTTCTTC. The rearrangement links TRBV6-2 or TRBV6-3 to TRBJ2-1, with TRBD2 identical over 11 bases. J gave up 6 bases and V 5 bases, and 3 bases lay outside the gene matches. Germline assignment: CDR1 MNHEY and CDR2 SVGEGT. CDR3 length: 14 residues.

The genes are TRBV19 and TRBJ2-3; 7 bases map to TRBD2. Germline CDR1 reads LNHDA; CDR2 reads SQIVND (reference sequence). The CDR3 runs to 15 residues. J was trimmed by 5 bases and V by 3 bases; bases with no gene match: 8. The CDR3 nucleotides are TGTGCCAGTAGTATCTTTGCGGGGGTGGTAGATACGCAGTATTTT. Translated, it gives CASSIFAGVVDTQYF. Full variable domain (rest looked up from reference TRBV19 and TRBJ2-3): DGGITQSPKYLFRKEGQNVTLSCEQNLNHDAMYWYRQDPGQGLRLIYYSQIVNDFQKGDIAEGYSVSREKKESFPLTVTSAQKNPTAFYLCASSIFAGVVDTQYFGPGTRLTVL.

This clone showed up many times. The chain links TRBV3-1 (or the pseudogene TRBV3-2) to TRBJ2-5, with D possibly being TRBD2 (6 bases). The CDR3 is 13 amino acids. The V end was cut by 3 bases, the J end by 7 bases, with 12 bases between. Looked up from germline, CDR1 is LGHDT and CDR2 is YNNKEL (reference sequence). The chain's CDR3 is CASSQEGLLTQYF. CDR3 sequence (DNA): TGTGCCAGCAGCCAGGAGGGGCTCTTGACCCAGTACTTC.

The chain employs TRBV5-1 and TRBJ2-1, with D possibly being TRBD1 or TRBD2 (5 bases each). Germline V gene lookup returns CDR1 SGHRS and CDR2 YFSETQ. V lost 5 bases to trimming and J lost 8 bases, with 14 bases between them. The CDR3 runs to 13 residues. Here the CDR3 reads CASRWGGHDEQFF. The CDR3 region has the DNA TGCGCCAGCAGGTGGGGCGGGCATGATGAGCAGTTCTTC.

The chain couples TRBV10-1 to TRBJ2-3, with D possibly being TRBD2 (5 bases). V was pared by 3 bases and J by 0 bases, with 19 bases between. The CDR3 covers 18 residues. Germline loops: CDR1 WNHNN, CDR2 SYGVQD (reference sequence). CDR3 sequence: CASSDSTIGSLSTDTQYF. The DNA of the CDR3 is TGCGCCAGCAGTGACTCTACCATAGGGAGTTTGAGCACAGATACGCAGTATTTT.

This chain links TRBV5-1 with TRBJ2-1; TRBD2 agrees at 10 bases. Germline V gene lookup returns CDR1 SGHRS and CDR2 YFSETQ. The CDR3 runs to 16 residues. J was trimmed by 8 bases and V by 0 bases; bases with no gene match: 8. Here the CDR3 DNA reads TGCGCCAGCAGCTTGGTTCCTAGCGGGGGCCTCGATGAGCAGTTCTTC. Translated: CASSLVPSGGLDEQFF.

The CDR3 spells CASSLEGLGRTDTQYF. CDR3 sequence (DNA): TGTGCCAGCAGCTTAGAGGGTTTGGGGCGCACAGATACGCAGTATTTT. J is TRBJ2-3 and V is TRBV11-2; TRBD1 might be the D (5 bases). The length of the CDR3 is 16 residues. V gave up 0 bases and J gave up 1 base, with 11 bases separating them. Germline CDR1 reads SGHAT; CDR2 reads FQNNGV.

J is TRBJ1-1 and V is TRBV6-2 or TRBV6-3; D is undetermined. The CDR3 has 15 amino acids. The germline V gene encodes CDR1 MNHEY and CDR2 SVGEGT. Trimming shortened V by 5 bases and J by 0 bases, and 13 bases separated the two germline ends. CDR3 protein: CASSPPAGMNTEAFF. CDR3 nucleotides: TGTGCCAGCAGTCCCCCGGCAGGCATGAACACTGAAGCTTTCTTT.